This T cell receptor beta chain was sequenced in a study of blood T cell repertoires in COVID-19. The assay was immunoSEQ multiplex PCR, and TCRdb's table has in-frame clones only and misses some. The sample records roughly 230,000 clones, 85% being singletons. Germline CDR1 MGHRA, CDR2 YSYEKL. This CDR3 spans 17 amino acids. V lost 1 base and J lost 0, with 12 bases in between. Sequencing input: peripheral blood. The genes are TRBV4-1 and TRBJ1-4; no reliable D call. This sequence originates from a man in his forties with acute or convalescent COVID-19. CDR3 sequence reads: CASSQALLRATNEKLFF. The CDR3 DNA sequence: TGCGCCAGCAGCCAAGCTCTTTTGAGGGCAACTAATGAAAAACTGTTTTTT.